The clone carrying this T cell receptor (beta chain) was observed a single time. V lost 2 bases to trimming and J lost 0 bases; unmatched junction nucleotides: 1. This CDR3 contains 15 residues. Germline CDR1 reads SGHRS; CDR2 reads YFSETQ. Some clones are missing from TCRdb's copy, which holds only in-frame ones; the method was immunoSEQ multiplex PCR. The sample has about 220,000 clones; roughly 84% are singletons. The sample comes from a study of blood T cell repertoires in COVID-19. Background on the study: COVID-19 samples collected from the United States, Italy and Spain covered acute and convalescent phases.

This sequence joins TRBV5-1 and TRBJ1-2; 10 nucleotides agree with TRBD1. The clonotype was recovered from a woman at least 80 years old with acute or convalescent COVID-19. The sequenced material came from peripheral blood. The CDR3 protein is CASSFGTGANYGYTF. As DNA, the CDR3 is TGCGCCAGCAGCTTCGGGACAGGGGCTAACTATGGCTACACCTTC.